These 32 T cell receptor beta chains were all obtained from the same sample, sequenced in a study of OX40 agonist ivuxolimab in advanced cancers. Sequenced by immunoSEQ multiplex PCR; TCRdb stores in-frame clones only, minus some. The repertoire has about 53,000 clones, just under 80% of them found once; the top ten carry around 2.4%. Sequenced here: CD4+ or CD8+ T cells sorted from blood, sampled in a trial of the OX40 agonist ivuxolimab. These receptors came from an adult with an advanced solid tumor such as melanoma, head and neck, liver or kidney cancer.

This clone has a single count. This CDR3 is CASSPKLTGTSGTMVETQYF. In DNA form, the CDR3 reads TGTGCCAGCTCACCAAAGCTTACCGGGACTAGCGGGACAATGGTGGAGACCCAGTACTTC. The rearrangement joins TRBV18 to TRBJ2-5; TRBD2 matches 13 bases. This CDR3 has 20 residues. Germline V lookup: CDR1 KGHSH, CDR2 LQKENI. The V segment lost 2 bases and the J segment 5 bases; nucleotides outside the gene matches: 17.

The J gene is TRBJ2-1, the V gene TRBV2; the D gene is possibly TRBD1 (7 bases). In germline, CDR1 is SNHLY, CDR2 FYNNEI. The V end lost 8 bases, the J end lost 7 bases, and 15 bases lay between the germline ends. CDR3 length equals 13 residues. CDR3 loop: CASRDRAGNEQFF. In DNA, the CDR3 is TGTGCCAGCCGAGACAGGGCGGGGAATGAGCAGTTCTTC.

For this clone: Other DNA sequences in this sample translate to the same CDR3. The genes are TRBV18 and TRBJ1-1; D remains ambiguous. CDR1 and CDR2 (germline): KGHSH, LQKENI. V was shortened by 3 bases and J by 2 bases, with 10 bases between the two germline ends. The CDR3 is 14 residues long. The CDR3 sequence is CASSPRSLNTEAFF. The CDR3 DNA sequence: TGTGCCAGCTCACCCAGAAGCTTAAACACTGAAGCTTTCTTT.

This clone was observed a handful of times. This rearrangement joins TRBV5-1 to TRBJ1-1; tentative D call: TRBD1 (5 bases). CDR1 SGHRS and CDR2 YFSETQ come from the germline V gene. Between the trimmed V and J ends, which lost 1 base and 8 bases, there was a span of 12 bases. There are 13 residues in the CDR3. The CDR3 coding sequence is TGCGCCAGCAGCTTGTTTCAGGGAAGAGAAGCTTTCTTT. It translates to CASSLFQGREAFF.

J is TRBJ1-1 and V is TRBV5-1; tentatively, D is TRBD1 (5 bases). Germline CDR1 is SGHRS and CDR2 is YFSETQ. There are 11 residues in the CDR3. V lost 3 bases, J lost 8 bases, and 8 bases lay in between. CDR3 loop: CASSSRAEAFF. The CDR3 region has the DNA TGCGCCAGCAGCTCCAGGGCGGAAGCTTTCTTT.

The chain joins TRBV7-2 to TRBJ2-7; 10 bases fit TRBD1. Looked up from germline, CDR1 is SGHTA and CDR2 is FQGNSA. V was pared by 5 bases and J by 3 bases, with 4 bases of the junction left unmatched. The CDR3 length is 14 residues. CDR3 sequence (DNA): TGTGCCAGCAGCACGACAGGGGGCGTCTACGAGCAGTACTTC. Translation: CASSTTGGVYEQYF.

The rearrangement joins TRBV30 to TRBJ1-4; TRBD1 agrees at 7 bases. Germline V gene data show CDR1 as GTSNPN and CDR2 as SVGIG (reference sequence). V shed 3 bases and J 5 bases; nucleotides not matched to a gene: 3. CDR3 length: 13 residues. The CDR3 nucleotides read TGTGCCTGGAGCCGACAGGGAAATGAAAAACTGTTTTTT. It translates to CAWSRQGNEKLFF.

This clone has only one observation. The junction departs from the called germline gene at one end, perhaps through a read error. J is TRBJ2-5 and V is TRBV6-1, with TRBD2 matching over 7 bases. The germline V gene has CDR1 MNHNS and CDR2 SASEGT. CDR3 size: 11 residues. CDR3 bases: TGTGCCAGCAGTGAAGTAGCGGGTCCAGACTTC. Amino acid sequence: CASSEVAGPDF.

This chain links TRBV6-1 with TRBJ2-2, with no clear D. CDR1 is MNHNS and CDR2 is SASEGT in the germline V gene. The CDR3 contains 13 residues. Trimming removed 5 bases from V and 4 bases from J, with 8 bases in between. The CDR3 DNA follows: TGTGCCAGCAGTCCATGGCCCACCGGGGAGCTGTTTTTT. It encodes CASSPWPTGELFF.

This sequence joins TRBV14 and TRBJ2-1, with TRBD2 as a possible D gene (6 bases). The CDR3 has 16 amino acids. Germline CDR1 is SGHDN and CDR2 is FVKESK. Trimming removed 7 bases from V and 0 bases from J, with 16 bases in between. DNA of the CDR3: TGTGCCAGCAACCGTCAGGCGGGGAGCTCCTACAATGAGCAGTTCTTC. Translated, it gives CASNRQAGSSYNEQFF.

This clone was found once. The V and J genes are TRBV4-1 and TRBJ2-3; either TRBD1 or TRBD2 may supply D (5 bases each). Trimming cost V 11 bases and J 2 bases, with 20 bases left between them. Per germline, CDR1 MGHRA and CDR2 YSYEKL. The length of the CDR3 is 15 residues. Here the CDR3 DNA reads TGCGCCTCTACACCGGGGCCCTCCCTCACAGATACGCAGTATTTT. This codes for CASTPGPSLTDTQYF.

The J gene is TRBJ1-2, the V gene TRBV29-1; TRBD1 matches at 7 bases. With 4 bases clipped from V and 7 bases from J, the junction kept 6 bases outside the gene matches. Germline CDR1 and CDR2: SQVTM and ANQGSEA. CDR3 length: 12 residues. CDR3 loop: CSVADRDRGYTF. CDR3 bases: TGCAGCGTTGCCGACAGGGATCGTGGCTACACCTTC.

The genes are TRBV25-1 and TRBJ2-1; tentatively, D is TRBD2 (6 bases). V was trimmed by 3 bases and J by 2 bases, leaving 11 bases between them. CDR1 is MGHDK and CDR2 is SYGVNS in the germline V gene. The CDR3 has 15 residues. The CDR3 sequence: CASSERGTPYNEQFF. CDR3 nucleotides: TGTGCCAGCAGTGAGCGCGGGACCCCCTACAATGAGCAGTTCTTC.

V is TRBV5-5 and J is TRBJ2-7; D uncertain. Trimming shortened V by 2 bases and J by 5 bases, and 14 bases separated the two germline ends. Germline V lookup: CDR1 SGHKS, CDR2 YYEKEE (reference sequence). This CDR3 is 14 amino acids long. CDR3 DNA: TGTGCCAGCAGCTTTAATGTATTAGGGAACGAGCAGTACTTC. Translation: CASSFNVLGNEQYF.

This clone has only a few counts. The junction departs from germline at one end; a sequencing error may be responsible. This rearrangement joins TRBV28 to TRBJ1-5; D may be TRBD1 (5 bases). This CDR3 is 11 amino acids long. Germline CDR1 MDHEN, CDR2 SYDVKM. CDR3 nucleotide sequence: TGTGCCAGCAGTTCGACATGGGGGAGGGATTTT. It yields the protein CASSSTWGRDF.

The gene calls are TRBV7-8 and TRBJ2-7; a possible D gene is TRBD2 (6 bases). The CDR3 has 14 amino acids. The germline V gene has CDR1 SGHVS and CDR2 FQNEAQ. Trimming took off 9 bases at V and 7 bases at J, with 22 bases between the two ends. CDR3: CASRDGGFGGEQYF. CDR3 nucleotide sequence: TGTGCCAGTAGGGACGGAGGCTTTGGGGGGGAGCAGTACTTC.

This chain connects TRBV7-2 to TRBJ1-2; 8 bases agree with TRBD1. The CDR3 totals 14 residues. Trimming cost V 5 bases and J 4 bases; bases outside gene matches: 6. Germline V gives CDR1 SGHTA, CDR2 FQGNSA. The CDR3 DNA follows: TGTGCCAGCAGCCAAGGACAGGGTCTCTATGGCTACACCTTC. Translating gives CASSQGQGLYGYTF.

V and J are TRBV5-1 and TRBJ2-5; unclear D gene. The CDR3 loop spans 12 amino acids. The V and J ends lost 4 bases and 5 bases respectively, with 9 bases between them. CDR1 and CDR2 (germline): SGHRS, YFSETQ. This chain's CDR3 is CASSPLGETQYF. The CDR3 DNA is TGCGCCAGCAGCCCCCTGGGGGAGACCCAGTACTTC.

The chain uses TRBV2 and TRBJ1-2; D is unclear. The CDR3 contains 12 residues. Trimming removed 2 bases at V and 2 bases at J, with 3 bases between. From germline, CDR1 is SNHLY and CDR2 FYNNEI. The CDR3 sequence: CASSEQNYGYTF. The CDR3 coding sequence is TGTGCCAGCAGTGAACAGAACTATGGCTACACCTTC.

The chain joins TRBV9 to TRBJ2-1, with TRBD2 matching 8 bases. The CDR3 is made up of 16 amino acids. Germline V gives CDR1 SGDLS, CDR2 YYNGEE. With V trimmed by 3 bases and J by 7 bases, 12 bases remained unmatched. CDR3 sequence (DNA): TGTGCCAGCAGCGCCCCGCAAGCGGGGGCGGGAAATGAGCAGTTCTTC. As protein: CASSAPQAGAGNEQFF.

The rearrangement joins TRBV18 to TRBJ2-3; D is undetermined. Germline V gene sequence: CDR1 KGHSH, CDR2 LQKENI. V shed 3 bases and J shed 2 bases, with 12 bases lying between them. This CDR3 comprises 15 residues. CDR3 sequence reads: CASSPAIGDTDTQYF. The CDR3 DNA reads as TGTGCCAGCTCACCCGCTATTGGAGACACAGATACGCAGTATTTT. The variable domain in full, with the rest retrieved from reference TRBV18 and TRBJ2-3, is NAGVMQNPRHLVRRRGQEARLRCSPMKGHSHVYWYRQLPEEGLKFMVYLQKENIIDESGMPKERFSAEFPKEGPSILRIQQVVRGDSAAYFCASSPAIGDTDTQYFGPGTRLTVL.

The chain has TRBV5-1 and TRBJ1-5; D is ambiguous. This CDR3 is built from 14 residues. Germline V lookup: CDR1 SGHRS, CDR2 YFSETQ. Trimming took 0 bases from V and 7 from J, leaving 11 bases between them. The CDR3, as DNA: TGCGCCAGCAGCTTGGGTCGGGGAGAACAGCCCCAGCATTTT. It codes for CASSLGRGEQPQHF. The full variable domain, in which reference TRBV5-1 and TRBJ1-5 provide the parts outside the CDR3, is KAGVTQTPRYLIKTRGQQVTLSCSPISGHRSVSWYQQTPGQGLQFLFEYFSETQRNKGNFPGRFSGRQFSNSRSEMNVSTLELGDSALYLCASSLGRGEQPQHFGDGTRLSIL.

The count of this clone is one. V gene TRBV28 combines with J gene TRBJ1-3; maybe TRBD1 (5 bases). Germline assignment: CDR1 MDHEN and CDR2 SYDVKM. V lost 5 bases and J lost 0, with 17 bases in between. This CDR3 is 17 amino acids long. The CDR3 reads CASSQTQAPSSGNTIYF. CDR3 coding DNA: TGTGCCAGCAGTCAAACACAGGCGCCATCCTCTGGAAACACCATATATTTT.

This chain uses TRBV5-6 with TRBJ2-2; 13 nucleotides match TRBD2. After removal of 2 bases from V and 7 bases from J, the junction contained 8 bases not matched to a gene. Germline lookup yields CDR1 SGHDT and CDR2 YYEEEE. The CDR3 loop spans 17 amino acids. CDR3 in DNA: TGTGCCAGCAGCTTCGGACTAGCGGGAGAGTGGAGCGGGGAGCTGTTTTTT. It specifies CASSFGLAGEWSGELFF.

The chain couples TRBV27 to TRBJ1-1; tentatively, D is TRBD1 (6 bases). Per germline, CDR1 MNHEY and CDR2 SMNVEV (reference sequence). Trimming took 3 bases from V and 7 from J, leaving 18 bases between them. This CDR3 has 15 amino acids. The CDR3 region has the DNA TGTGCCAGCAGTTTTCGGTCACGCGGACAGAATGAAGCTTTCTTT. Translated, it gives CASSFRSRGQNEAFF.

V gene TRBV6-5 combines with J gene TRBJ1-2; D perhaps matches TRBD1 (6 bases). Germline values: CDR1 MNHEY, CDR2 SVGAGI. There are 13 residues in the CDR3. The V and J ends lost 7 bases and 5 bases respectively, with 14 bases between them. The CDR3 DNA follows: TGTGCCAGCACCCAGGGGCAGATATATGGCTACACCTTC. This gives the protein CASTQGQIYGYTF.

The chain carries TRBV7-8 and TRBJ1-2, with 8 bases matching TRBD1. The CDR3 length is 14 residues. Losses at the gene ends were 4 bases for V and 4 bases for J; bases not matched to a gene: 5. CDR1 and CDR2 from the germline V gene are SGHVS and FQNEAQ. CDR3 residues: CASSSGTGSYGYTF. The CDR3 nucleotides are TGTGCCAGCAGCTCCGGGACAGGATCCTATGGCTACACCTTC.

The rearrangement links TRBV6-6 to TRBJ2-7; the D gene could be TRBD1 or TRBD2 (5 bases each). The CDR3 consists of 15 residues. Germline V gene data show CDR1 as MNHNY and CDR2 as SVGAGI (reference sequence). V lost 6 bases and J 5 bases, leaving 20 bases between the germline ends. In DNA, the CDR3 is TGTGCCAGCAGATCCCGGGACGGATCTGTACACGAGCAGTACTTC. This gives the protein CASRSRDGSVHEQYF.

The chain links TRBV25-1 to TRBJ1-4, with D hard to call. Trimming took off 1 base at V and 5 bases at J, with 11 bases between the two ends. The CDR3 runs 15 residues. Germline V lookup: CDR1 MGHDK, CDR2 SYGVNS. The CDR3 loop reads CASSESGRLNEKLFF. For the CDR3, the DNA is TGTGCCAGCAGTGAATCTGGGAGGTTAAATGAAAAACTGTTTTTT.

This chain joins TRBV11-2 and TRBJ1-1; TRBD1 matches 7 bases. CDR1 and CDR2 (germline): SGHAT, FQNNGV. The CDR3 is made up of 15 amino acids. The V gene end was trimmed by 5 bases and the J gene end by 2 bases; junction bases not matched to a gene: 8. The CDR3 nucleotides read TGTGCCAGCAGCGTAACCGCAGGGGGAAACACTGAAGCTTTCTTT. Protein: CASSVTAGGNTEAFF.

The chain links TRBV19 to TRBJ1-4; no clear D. Per germline, CDR1 LNHDA and CDR2 SQIVND (reference sequence). The CDR3 is made up of 14 amino acids. V lost 4 bases and J lost 8, with 14 bases in between. CDR3 amino acids: CASSNKVVEEKLFF. The CDR3 nucleotides are TGTGCCAGTAGTAACAAAGTGGTAGAGGAAAAACTGTTTTTT.

The V gene is TRBV5-6, the J gene TRBJ1-3, with TRBD1 matching 7 bases. Trimming cost V 1 base and J 7 bases; bases outside gene matches: 5. The germline V gene encodes CDR1 SGHDT and CDR2 YYEEEE. The CDR3 has 14 amino acids. The CDR3 DNA reads as TGTGCCAGCAGCTTGAAGGGGGCTCGGAACACCATATATTTT. Translated, it gives CASSLKGARNTIYF.